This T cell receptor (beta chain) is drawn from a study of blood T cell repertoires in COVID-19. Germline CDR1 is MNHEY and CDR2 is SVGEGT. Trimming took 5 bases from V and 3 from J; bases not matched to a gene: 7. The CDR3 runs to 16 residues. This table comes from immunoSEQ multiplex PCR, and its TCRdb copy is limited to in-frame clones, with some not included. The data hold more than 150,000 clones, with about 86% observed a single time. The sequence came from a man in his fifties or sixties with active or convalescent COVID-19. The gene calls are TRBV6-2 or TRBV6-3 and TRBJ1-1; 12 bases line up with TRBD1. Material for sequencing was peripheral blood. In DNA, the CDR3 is TGTGCCAGCAGTAAGGGACAGGGGGCAGGCTACACTGAAGCTTTCTTT. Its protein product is CASSKGQGAGYTEAFF.